This T cell receptor beta chain was found in a study of cytomegalovirus exposure and HLA in healthy donors. Findings of the study overall: According to a later analysis, TCR clusters from the first cohort tended to co-occur in the roughly 130 validation repertoires.

Trimming pared 3 bases from V and 0 bases from J, leaving 17 bases between. This CDR3 region has 16 residues. CDR1 SQVTM and CDR2 ANQGSEA come from the germline V gene. Assay used: immunoSEQ multiplex PCR; TCRdb lists only in-frame clones, some missing. Among some 170,000 clones listed, nearly 90% were seen once. With regard to this clone: Its antigen is still unknown.

This sequence originates from a man aged 18 to 29 in good health and CMV-seropositive. The chain has TRBV29-1 and TRBJ1-1; D is perhaps TRBD1 (5 bases). The sequenced sample consisted of PBMCs. CDR3 sequence reads: CSVDLSGQAMNTEAFF. DNA of the CDR3: TGCAGCGTTGATCTGTCAGGGCAGGCCATGAACACTGAAGCTTTCTTT.